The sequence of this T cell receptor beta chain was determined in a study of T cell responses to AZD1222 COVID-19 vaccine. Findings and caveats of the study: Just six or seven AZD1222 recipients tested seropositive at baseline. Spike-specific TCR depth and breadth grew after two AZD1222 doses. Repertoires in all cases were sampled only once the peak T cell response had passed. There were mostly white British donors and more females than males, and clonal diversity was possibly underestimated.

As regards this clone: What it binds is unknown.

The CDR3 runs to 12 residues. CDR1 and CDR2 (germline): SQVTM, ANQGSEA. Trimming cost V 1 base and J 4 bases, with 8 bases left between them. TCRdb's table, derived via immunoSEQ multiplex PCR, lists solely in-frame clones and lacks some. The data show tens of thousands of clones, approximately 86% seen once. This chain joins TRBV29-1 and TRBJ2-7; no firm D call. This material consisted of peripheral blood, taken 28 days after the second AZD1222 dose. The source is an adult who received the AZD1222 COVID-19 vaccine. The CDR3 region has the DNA TGCAGCGTTGAAGTGGGCAGATACGAGCAGTACTTC. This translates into CSVEVGRYEQYF.